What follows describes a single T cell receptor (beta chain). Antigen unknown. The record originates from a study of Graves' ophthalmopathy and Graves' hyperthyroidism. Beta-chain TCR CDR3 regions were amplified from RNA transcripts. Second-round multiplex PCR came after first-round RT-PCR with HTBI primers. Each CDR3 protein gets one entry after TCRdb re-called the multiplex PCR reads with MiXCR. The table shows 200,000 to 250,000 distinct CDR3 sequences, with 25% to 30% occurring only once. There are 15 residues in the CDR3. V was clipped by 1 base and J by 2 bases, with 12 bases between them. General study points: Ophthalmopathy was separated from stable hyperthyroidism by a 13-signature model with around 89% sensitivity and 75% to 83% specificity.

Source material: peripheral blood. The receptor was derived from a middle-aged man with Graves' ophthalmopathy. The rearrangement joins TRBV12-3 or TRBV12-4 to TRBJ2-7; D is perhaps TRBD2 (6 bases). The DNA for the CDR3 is TGTGCCAGCAGTTTAGGGCCGGAGCGGGCCTACGAGCAGTACTTC. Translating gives CASSLGPERAYEQYF.